The present TCR beta chain was sequenced within a study of blood T cells in healthy people across ages. Then a second PCR, running roughly 7 to 11 cycles, was carried out with a sample-barcoded 5' primer and a J-beta primer mix. TCRdb re-called the 5' RACE reads with MiXCR, one entry per CDR3 protein. The profile shows about 1.8 million distinct CDR3 sequences, roughly 52% of them singletons. The CDR3 spans 13 residues. CDR1 and CDR2 (germline): SGHTS, YDEGEE. J gave up 7 bases and V 7 bases, and 5 bases lay outside the gene matches. The V and J genes are TRBV5-8 and TRBJ1-4; 9 nucleotides agree with TRBD1. Sequences were obtained from blood. The TCR originated in a woman aged 40 to 49 in good health. CDR3 sequence (DNA): TGTGCCAGCGGGGGACAGGGCTTTGAAAAACTGTTTTTT. Translation gives CASGGQGFEKLFF.